This T cell receptor (beta chain) was identified in a study of T cell changes during pregnancy in multiple sclerosis. Clones were sequenced by immunoSEQ multiplex PCR, and TCRdb holds only the in-frame ones, with some missing. The profile shows roughly 50,000 clones, around 92% of them singletons. This CDR3 spans 13 amino acids. Trimming removed 2 bases from V and 5 bases from J, with 7 bases in between. Germline lookup yields CDR1 MNHNY and CDR2 SVGAGI (reference sequence). The rearrangement joins TRBV6-6 to TRBJ2-1; D may be TRBD2 (5 bases). This clonotype was obtained from a female donor with multiple sclerosis, enrolled in a pregnancy study. The specimen was CD4+ T cells from peripheral blood mononuclear cells, collected in the third trimester of pregnancy. CDR3 sequence (DNA): TGTGCCAGCAGTTACGGAGGAAACAATGAGCAGTTCTTC. This encodes CASSYGGNNEQFF.